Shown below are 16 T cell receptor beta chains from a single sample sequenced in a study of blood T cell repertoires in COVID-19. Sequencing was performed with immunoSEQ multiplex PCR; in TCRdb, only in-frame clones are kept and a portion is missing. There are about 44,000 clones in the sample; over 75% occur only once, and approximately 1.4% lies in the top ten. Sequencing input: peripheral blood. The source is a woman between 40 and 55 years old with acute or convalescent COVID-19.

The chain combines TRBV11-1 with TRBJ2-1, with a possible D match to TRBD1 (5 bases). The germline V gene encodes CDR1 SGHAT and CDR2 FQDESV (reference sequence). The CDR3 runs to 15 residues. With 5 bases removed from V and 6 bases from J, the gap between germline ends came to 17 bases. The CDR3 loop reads CASSPYVGARNEQFF. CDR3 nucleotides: TGTGCCAGCAGCCCCTACGTAGGGGCGCGCAATGAGCAGTTCTTC.

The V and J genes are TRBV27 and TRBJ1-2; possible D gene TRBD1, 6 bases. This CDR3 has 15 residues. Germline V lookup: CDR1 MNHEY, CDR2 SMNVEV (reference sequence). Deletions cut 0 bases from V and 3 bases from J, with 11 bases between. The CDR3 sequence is CASSLSRQGYYGYTF. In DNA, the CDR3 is TGTGCCAGCAGTTTATCAAGGCAGGGGTACTATGGCTACACCTTC.

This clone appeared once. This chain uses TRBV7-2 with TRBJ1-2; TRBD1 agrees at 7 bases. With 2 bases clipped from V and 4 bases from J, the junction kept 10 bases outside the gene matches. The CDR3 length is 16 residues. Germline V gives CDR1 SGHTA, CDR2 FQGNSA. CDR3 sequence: CASSLNLGTDLYGYTF. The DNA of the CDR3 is TGTGCCAGCAGCTTAAATCTGGGGACAGACCTCTATGGCTACACCTTC. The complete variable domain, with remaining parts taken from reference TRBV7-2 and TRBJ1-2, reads GAGVSQSPSNKVTEKGKDVELRCDPISGHTALYWYRQSLGQGLEFLIYFQGNSAPDKSGLPSDRFSAERTGGSVSTLTIQRTQQEDSAVYLCASSLNLGTDLYGYTFGSGTRLTVV.

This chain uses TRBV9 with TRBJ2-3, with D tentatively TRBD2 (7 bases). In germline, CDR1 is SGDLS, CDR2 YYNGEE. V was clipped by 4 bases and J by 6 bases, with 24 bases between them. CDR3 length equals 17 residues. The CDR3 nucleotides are TGTGCCAGCAGCTTACGCCCAGGAGGGGGGGGTAGGGATACGCAGTATTTT. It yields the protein CASSLRPGGGGRDTQYF. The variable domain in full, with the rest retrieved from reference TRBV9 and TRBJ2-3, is DSGVTQTPKHLITATGQRVTLRCSPRSGDLSVYWYQQSLDQGLQFLIQYYNGEERAKGNILERFSAQQFPDLHSELNLSSLELGDSALYFCASSLRPGGGGRDTQYFGPGTRLTVL.

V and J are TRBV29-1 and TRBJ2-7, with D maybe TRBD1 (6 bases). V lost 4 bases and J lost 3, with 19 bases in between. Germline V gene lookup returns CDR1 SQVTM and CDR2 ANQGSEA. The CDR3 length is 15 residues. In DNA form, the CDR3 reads TGCAGCGTTGCGGCTAAACAGGGACAAGGCTACGAGCAGTACTTC. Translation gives CSVAAKQGQGYEQYF.

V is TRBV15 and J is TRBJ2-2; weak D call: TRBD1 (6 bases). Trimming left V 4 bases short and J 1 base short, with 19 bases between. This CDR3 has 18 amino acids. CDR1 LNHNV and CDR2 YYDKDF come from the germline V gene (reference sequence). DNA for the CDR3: TGTGCCACCAGCACCGGACCGCAGGGGAGCGGGAACACCGGGGAGCTGTTTTTT. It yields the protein CATSTGPQGSGNTGELFF.

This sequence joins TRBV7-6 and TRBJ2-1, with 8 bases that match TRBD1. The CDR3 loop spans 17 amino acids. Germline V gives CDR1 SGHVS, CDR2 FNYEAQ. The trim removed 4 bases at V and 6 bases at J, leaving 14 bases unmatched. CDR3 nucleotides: TGTGCCAGCAGCTCCCGGACAGGGCAGGTTGAGCTCAATGAGCAGTTCTTC. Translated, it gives CASSSRTGQVELNEQFF.

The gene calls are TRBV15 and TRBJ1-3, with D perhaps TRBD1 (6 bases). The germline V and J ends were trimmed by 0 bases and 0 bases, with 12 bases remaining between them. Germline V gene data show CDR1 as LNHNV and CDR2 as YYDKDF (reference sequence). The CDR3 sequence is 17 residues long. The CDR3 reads CATSREPGHYSGNTIYF. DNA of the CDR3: TGTGCCACCAGCAGAGAGCCGGGACACTACTCTGGAAACACCATATATTTT. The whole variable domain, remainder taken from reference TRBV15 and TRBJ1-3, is DAMVIQNPRYQVTQFGKPVTLSCSQTLNHNVMYWYQQKSSQAPKLLFHYYDKDFNNEADTPDNFQSRRPNTSFCFLDIRSPGLGDTAMYLCATSREPGHYSGNTIYFGEGSWLTVV.

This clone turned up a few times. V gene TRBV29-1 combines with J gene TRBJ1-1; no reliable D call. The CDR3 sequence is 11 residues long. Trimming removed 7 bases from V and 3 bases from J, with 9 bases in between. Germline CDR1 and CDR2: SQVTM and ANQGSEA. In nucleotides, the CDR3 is TGCAGCGGAATCACAGACACTGAAGCTTTCTTT. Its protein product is CSGITDTEAFF.

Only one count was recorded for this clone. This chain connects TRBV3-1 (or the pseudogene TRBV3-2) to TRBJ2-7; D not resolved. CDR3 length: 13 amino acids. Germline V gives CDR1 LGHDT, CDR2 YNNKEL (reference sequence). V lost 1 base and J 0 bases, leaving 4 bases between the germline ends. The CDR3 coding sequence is TGTGCCAGCAGCCAAGGGAGCTCCTACGAGCAGTACTTC. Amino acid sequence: CASSQGSSYEQYF.

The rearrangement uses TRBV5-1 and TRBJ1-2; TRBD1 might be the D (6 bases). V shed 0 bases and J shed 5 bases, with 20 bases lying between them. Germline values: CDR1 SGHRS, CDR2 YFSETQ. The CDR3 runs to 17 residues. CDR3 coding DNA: TGCGCCAGCAGCTTGGATCCGCAGGGGACGTCAAAGTATGGCTACACCTTC. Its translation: CASSLDPQGTSKYGYTF. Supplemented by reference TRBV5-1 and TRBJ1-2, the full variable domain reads KAGVTQTPRYLIKTRGQQVTLSCSPISGHRSVSWYQQTPGQGLQFLFEYFSETQRNKGNFPGRFSGRQFSNSRSEMNVSTLELGDSALYLCASSLDPQGTSKYGYTFGSGTRLTVV.

CDR3 loop: CASIGGPGQPQHF. Written as DNA, the CDR3 is TGTGCCAGCATCGGGGGGCCTGGCCAGCCCCAGCATTTT. This sequence joins TRBV28 and TRBJ1-5; TRBD1 might be the D (6 bases). The CDR3 is made up of 13 amino acids. Looked up from germline, CDR1 is MDHEN and CDR2 is SYDVKM. V was shortened by 7 bases and J by 7 bases, with 14 bases between the two germline ends. Together with reference TRBV28 and TRBJ1-5, the CDR3 gives the full variable domain: DVKVTQSSRYLVKRTGEKVFLECVQDMDHENMFWYRQDPGLGLRLIYFSYDVKMKEKGDIPEGYSVSREKKERFSLILESASTNQTSMYLCASIGGPGQPQHFGDGTRLSIL.

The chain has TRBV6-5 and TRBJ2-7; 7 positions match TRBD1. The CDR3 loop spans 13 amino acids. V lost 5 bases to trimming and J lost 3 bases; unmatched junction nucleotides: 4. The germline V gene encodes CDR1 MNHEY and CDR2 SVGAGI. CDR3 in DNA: TGTGCCAGCAGTACAGGGGATGGCTACGAGCAGTACTTC. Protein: CASSTGDGYEQYF.

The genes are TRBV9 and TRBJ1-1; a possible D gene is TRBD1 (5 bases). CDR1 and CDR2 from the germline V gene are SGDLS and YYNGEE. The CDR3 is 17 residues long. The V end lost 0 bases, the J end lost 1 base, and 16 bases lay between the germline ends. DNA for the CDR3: TGTGCCAGCAGCGTAGCTGACAGACCCTTGACGAACACTGAAGCTTTCTTT. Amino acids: CASSVADRPLTNTEAFF. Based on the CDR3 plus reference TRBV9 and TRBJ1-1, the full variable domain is DSGVTQTPKHLITATGQRVTLRCSPRSGDLSVYWYQQSLDQGLQFLIQYYNGEERAKGNILERFSAQQFPDLHSELNLSSLELGDSALYFCASSVADRPLTNTEAFFGQGTRLTVV.

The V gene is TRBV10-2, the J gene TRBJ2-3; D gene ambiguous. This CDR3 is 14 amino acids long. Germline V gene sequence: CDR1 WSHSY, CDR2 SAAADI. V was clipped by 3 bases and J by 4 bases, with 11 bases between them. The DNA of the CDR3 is TGCGCCAGCAGTGAAATAGAGGCGGCAGATACGCAGTATTTT. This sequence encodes CASSEIEAADTQYF.

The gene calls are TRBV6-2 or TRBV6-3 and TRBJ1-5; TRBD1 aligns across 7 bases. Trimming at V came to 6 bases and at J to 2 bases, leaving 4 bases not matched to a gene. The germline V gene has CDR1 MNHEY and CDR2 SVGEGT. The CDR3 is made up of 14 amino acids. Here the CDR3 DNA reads TGTGCCAGCAGCCGACAGGGAGGCAATCAGCCCCAGCATTTT. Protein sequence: CASSRQGGNQPQHF.